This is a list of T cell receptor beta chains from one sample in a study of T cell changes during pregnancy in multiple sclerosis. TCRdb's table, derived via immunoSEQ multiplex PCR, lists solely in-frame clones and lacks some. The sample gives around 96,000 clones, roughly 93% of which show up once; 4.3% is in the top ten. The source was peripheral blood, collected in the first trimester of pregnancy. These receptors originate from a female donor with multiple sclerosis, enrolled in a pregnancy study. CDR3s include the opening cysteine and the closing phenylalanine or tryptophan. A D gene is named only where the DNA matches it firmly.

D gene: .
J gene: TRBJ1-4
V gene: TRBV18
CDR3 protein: CASSLQGPPSHF

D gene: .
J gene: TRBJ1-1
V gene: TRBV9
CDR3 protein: CASSVTGVGNTEAFF

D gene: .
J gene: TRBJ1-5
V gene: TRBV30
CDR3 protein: CAWSEGPSNQPQHF

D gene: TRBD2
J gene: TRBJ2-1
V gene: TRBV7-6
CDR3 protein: CASSLDGGGYNEQFF

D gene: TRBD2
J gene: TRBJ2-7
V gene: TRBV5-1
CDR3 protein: CASSLAGSSYEQYF

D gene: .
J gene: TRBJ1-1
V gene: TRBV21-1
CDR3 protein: CASSARSEAEDTEAFF

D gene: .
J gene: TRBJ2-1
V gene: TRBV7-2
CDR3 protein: CASSPQAGLVRNEQFF

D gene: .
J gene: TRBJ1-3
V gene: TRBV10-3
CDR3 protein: CAITPGRGNTIYF

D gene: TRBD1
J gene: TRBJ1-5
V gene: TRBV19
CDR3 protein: CATKGQGYQPQHF

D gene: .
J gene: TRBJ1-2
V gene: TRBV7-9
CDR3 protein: CASSLGTANYGYTF

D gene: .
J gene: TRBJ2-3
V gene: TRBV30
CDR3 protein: CAWSVSQVGADTQYF

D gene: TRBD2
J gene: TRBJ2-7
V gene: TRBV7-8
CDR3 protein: CASSKRGGGGSYEQYF

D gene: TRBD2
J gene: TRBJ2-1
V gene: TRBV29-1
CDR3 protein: CSGDGGTSYNEQFF

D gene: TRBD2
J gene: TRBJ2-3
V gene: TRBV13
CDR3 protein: CASSAGLAGGDTQYF

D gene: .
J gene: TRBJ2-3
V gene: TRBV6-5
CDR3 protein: CASNPSSTDTQYF